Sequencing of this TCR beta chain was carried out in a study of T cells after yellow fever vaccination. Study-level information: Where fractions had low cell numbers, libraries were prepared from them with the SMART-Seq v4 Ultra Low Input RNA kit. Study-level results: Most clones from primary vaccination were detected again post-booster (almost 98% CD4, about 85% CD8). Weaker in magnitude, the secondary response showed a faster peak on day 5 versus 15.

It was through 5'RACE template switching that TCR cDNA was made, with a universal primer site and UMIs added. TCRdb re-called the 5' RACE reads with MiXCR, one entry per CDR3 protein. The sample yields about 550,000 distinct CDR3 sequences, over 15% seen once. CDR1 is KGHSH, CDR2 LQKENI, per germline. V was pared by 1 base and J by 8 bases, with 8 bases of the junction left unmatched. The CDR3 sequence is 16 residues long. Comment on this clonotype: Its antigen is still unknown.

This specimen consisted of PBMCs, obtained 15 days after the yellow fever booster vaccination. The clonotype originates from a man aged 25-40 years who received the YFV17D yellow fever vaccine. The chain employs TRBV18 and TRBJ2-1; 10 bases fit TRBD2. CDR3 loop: CASSPQRSGRGDEQFF. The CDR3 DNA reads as TGTGCCAGCTCACCACAGCGGAGCGGGAGGGGAGATGAGCAGTTCTTC. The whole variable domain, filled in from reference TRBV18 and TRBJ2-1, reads NAGVMQNPRHLVRRRGQEARLRCSPMKGHSHVYWYRQLPEEGLKFMVYLQKENIIDESGMPKERFSAEFPKEGPSILRIQQVVRGDSAAYFCASSPQRSGRGDEQFFGPGTRLTVL.